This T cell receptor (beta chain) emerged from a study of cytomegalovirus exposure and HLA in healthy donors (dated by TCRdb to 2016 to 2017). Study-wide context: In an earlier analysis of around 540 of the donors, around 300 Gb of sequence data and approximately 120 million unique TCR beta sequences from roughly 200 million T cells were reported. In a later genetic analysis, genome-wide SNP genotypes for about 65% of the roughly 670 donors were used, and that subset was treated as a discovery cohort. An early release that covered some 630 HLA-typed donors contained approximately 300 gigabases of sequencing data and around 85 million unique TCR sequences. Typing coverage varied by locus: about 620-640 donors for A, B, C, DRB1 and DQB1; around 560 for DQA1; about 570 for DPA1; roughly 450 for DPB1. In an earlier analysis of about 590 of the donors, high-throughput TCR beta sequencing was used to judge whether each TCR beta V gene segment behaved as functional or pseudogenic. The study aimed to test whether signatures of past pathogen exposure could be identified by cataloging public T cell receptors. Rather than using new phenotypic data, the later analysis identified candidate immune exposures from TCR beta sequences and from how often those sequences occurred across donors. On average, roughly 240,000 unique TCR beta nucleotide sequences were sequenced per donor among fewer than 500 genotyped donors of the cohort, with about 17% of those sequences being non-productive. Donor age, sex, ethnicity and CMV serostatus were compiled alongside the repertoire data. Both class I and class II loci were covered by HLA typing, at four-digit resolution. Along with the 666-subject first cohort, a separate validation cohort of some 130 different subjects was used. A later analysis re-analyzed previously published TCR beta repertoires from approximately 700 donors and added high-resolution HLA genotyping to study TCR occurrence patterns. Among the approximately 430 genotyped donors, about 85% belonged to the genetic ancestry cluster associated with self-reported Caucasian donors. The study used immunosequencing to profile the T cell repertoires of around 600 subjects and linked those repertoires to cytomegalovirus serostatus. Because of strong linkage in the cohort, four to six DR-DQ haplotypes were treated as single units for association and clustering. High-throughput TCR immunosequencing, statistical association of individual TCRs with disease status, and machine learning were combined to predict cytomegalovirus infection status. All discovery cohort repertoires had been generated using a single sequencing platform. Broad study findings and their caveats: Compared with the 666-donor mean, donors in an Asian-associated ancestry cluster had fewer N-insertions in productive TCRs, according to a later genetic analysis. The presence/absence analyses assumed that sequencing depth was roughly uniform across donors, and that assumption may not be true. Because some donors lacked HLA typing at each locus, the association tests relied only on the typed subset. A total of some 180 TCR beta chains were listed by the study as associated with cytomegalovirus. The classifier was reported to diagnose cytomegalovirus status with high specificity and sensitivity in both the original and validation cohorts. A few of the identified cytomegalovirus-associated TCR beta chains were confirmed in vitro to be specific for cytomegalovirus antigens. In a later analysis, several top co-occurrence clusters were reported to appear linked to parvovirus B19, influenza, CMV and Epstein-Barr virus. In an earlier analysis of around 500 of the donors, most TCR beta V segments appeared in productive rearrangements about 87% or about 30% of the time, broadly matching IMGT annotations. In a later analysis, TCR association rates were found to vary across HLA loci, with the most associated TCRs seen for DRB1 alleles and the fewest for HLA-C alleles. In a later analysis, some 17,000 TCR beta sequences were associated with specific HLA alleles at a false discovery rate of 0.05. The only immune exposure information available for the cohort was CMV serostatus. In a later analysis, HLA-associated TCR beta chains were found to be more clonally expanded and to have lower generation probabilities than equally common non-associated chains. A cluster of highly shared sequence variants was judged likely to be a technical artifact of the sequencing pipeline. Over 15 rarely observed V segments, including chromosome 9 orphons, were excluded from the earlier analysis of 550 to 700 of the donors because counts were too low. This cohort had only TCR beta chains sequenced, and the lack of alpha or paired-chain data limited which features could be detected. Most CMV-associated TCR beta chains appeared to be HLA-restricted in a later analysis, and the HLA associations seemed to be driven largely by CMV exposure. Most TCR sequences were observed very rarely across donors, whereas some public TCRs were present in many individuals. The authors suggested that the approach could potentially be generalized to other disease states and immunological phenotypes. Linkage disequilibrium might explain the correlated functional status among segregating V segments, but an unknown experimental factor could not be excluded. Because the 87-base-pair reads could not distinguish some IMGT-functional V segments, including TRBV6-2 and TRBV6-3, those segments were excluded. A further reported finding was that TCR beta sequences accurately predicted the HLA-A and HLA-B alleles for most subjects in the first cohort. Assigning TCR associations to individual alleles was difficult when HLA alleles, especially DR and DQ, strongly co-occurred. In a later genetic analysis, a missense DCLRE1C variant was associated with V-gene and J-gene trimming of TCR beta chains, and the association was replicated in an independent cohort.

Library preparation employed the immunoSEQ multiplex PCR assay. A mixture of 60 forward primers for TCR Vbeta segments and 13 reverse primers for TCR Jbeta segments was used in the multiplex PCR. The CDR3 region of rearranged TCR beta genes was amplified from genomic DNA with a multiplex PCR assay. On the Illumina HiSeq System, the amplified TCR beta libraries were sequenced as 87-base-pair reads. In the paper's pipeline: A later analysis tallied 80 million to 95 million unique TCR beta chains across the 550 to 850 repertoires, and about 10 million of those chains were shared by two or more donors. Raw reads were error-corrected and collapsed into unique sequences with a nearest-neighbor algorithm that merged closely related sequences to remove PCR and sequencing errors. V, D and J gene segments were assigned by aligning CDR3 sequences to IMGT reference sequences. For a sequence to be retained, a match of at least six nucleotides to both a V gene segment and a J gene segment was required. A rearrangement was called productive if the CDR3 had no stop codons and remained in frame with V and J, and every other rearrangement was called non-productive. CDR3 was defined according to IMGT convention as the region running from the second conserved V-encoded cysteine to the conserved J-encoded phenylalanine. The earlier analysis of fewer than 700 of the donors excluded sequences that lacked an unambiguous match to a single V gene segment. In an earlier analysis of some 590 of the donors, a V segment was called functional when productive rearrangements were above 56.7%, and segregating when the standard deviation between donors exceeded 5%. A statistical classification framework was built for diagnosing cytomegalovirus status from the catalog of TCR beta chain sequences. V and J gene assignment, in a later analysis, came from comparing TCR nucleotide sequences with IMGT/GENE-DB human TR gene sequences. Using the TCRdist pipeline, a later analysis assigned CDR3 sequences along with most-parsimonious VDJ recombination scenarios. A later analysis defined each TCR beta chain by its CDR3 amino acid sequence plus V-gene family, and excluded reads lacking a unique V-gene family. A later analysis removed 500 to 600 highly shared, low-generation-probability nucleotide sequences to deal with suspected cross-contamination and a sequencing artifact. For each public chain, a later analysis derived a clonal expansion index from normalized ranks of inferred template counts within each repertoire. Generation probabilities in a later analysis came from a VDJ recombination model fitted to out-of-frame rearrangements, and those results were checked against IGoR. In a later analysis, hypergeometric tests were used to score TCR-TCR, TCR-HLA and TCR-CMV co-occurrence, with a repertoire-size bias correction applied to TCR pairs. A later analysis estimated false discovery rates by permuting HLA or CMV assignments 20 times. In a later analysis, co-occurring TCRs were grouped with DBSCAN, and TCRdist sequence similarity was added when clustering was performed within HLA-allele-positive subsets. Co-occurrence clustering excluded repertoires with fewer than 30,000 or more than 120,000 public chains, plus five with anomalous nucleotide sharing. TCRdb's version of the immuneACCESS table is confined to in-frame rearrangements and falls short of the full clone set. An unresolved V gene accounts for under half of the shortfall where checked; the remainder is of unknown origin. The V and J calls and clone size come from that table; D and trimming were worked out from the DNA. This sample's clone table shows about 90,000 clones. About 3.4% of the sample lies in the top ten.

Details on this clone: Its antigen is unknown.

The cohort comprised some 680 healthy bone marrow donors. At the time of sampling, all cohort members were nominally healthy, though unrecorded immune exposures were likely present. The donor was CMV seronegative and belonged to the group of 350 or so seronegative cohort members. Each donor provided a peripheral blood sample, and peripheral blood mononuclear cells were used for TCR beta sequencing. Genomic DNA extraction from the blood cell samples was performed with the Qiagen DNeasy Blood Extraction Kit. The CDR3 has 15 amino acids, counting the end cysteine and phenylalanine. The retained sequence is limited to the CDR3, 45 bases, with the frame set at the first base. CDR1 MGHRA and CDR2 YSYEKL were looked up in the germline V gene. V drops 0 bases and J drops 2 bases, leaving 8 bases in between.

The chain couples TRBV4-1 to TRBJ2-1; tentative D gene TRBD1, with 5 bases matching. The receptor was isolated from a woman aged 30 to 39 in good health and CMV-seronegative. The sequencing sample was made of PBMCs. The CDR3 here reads CASSQDRAPYNEQFF. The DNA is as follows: TGCGCCAGCAGCCAAGACAGGGCTCCCTACAATGAGCAGTTCTTC.